This entry features one T cell receptor beta chain sequence. Its cognate antigen is unknown. J lost 10 bases, V lost 3 bases, and 6 bases had no gene match. Germline V lookup: CDR1 SGHTA, CDR2 FQGTGA. The CDR3 covers 14 residues. These data belong to a study of T cell responses to AZD1222 COVID-19 vaccine. Study-level findings and limits: Donors skewed white British and female; clonal diversity was possibly underestimated. Baseline seropositivity characterized only six AZD1222 recipients. The reported proportion of spike-specific TCRs targeting unmutated variant regions was nearly half.

Data came from immunoSEQ multiplex PCR; TCRdb stores just in-frame clones and leaves some out. The sample yields 100,000 to 150,000 clones, 90% seen once. The J gene is TRBJ1-6, the V gene TRBV7-3; 7 bases are shared with TRBD1. This TCR was sampled from an adult in good health. The sample here was peripheral blood, taken on day 0 of MenACWY control vaccination. The CDR3 sequence is CASSLRQGESPLHF. In nucleotides, the CDR3 is TGTGCCAGCAGCTTGCGACAGGGAGAATCACCCCTCCACTTT.